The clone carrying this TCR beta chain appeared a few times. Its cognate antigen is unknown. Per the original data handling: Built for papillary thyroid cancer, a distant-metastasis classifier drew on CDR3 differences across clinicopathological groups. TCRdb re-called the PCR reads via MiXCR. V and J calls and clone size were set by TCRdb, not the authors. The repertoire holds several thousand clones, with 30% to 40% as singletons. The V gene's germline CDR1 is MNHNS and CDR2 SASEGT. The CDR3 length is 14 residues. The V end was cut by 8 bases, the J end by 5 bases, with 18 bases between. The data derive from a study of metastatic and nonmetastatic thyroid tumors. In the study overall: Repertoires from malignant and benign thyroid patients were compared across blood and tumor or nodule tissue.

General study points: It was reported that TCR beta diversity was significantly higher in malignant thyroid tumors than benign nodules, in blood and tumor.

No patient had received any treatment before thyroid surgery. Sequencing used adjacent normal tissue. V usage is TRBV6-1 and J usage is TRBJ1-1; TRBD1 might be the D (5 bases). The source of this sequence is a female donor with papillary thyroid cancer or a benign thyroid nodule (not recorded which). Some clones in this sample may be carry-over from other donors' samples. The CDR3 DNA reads TGTGCCAGCTTCGGTGGGGGAGAGAGGACTGAAGCTTTCTTT. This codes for CASFGGGERTEAFF.